A selection of T cell receptor beta chains follows, all from one sample in a study of CD8 T cells in Susac syndrome. TCRdb reanalysed the immunoSEQ multiplex PCR reads using MiXCR and keeps one entry per CDR3 protein. The table includes 150,000 to 250,000 distinct CDR3 sequences, 90% to 95% detected once. Sequencing input: CD4+ T cells from PBMCs. The receptors derive from a human donor with multiple sclerosis. CDR3s include the opening cysteine and the closing phenylalanine or tryptophan. A D gene is named only where the DNA matches it firmly. Some rows mark clone size as missing; the rest say once, few, many or name a class of expanded clone.

DNA: TGTGCCATCAGTCAGACTACCCTGAGCTACGAGCAGTACTTC
CDR3: CAISQTTLSYEQYF
D: -
size: -
J: TRBJ2-7
V: TRBV10-3

DNA: TGCAGTGCTGGTGATAGCGGGAGCCTCTACGAGCAGTACTTC
CDR3: CSAGDSGSLYEQYF
D: TRBD2
size: -
J: TRBJ2-7
V: TRBV20-1

DNA: TGTGCCAGCAGCCAAGTGCCGGGACAGGGATCCTACGAGCAGTACTTC
CDR3: CASSQVPGQGSYEQYF
D: TRBD1
size: -
J: TRBJ2-7
V: TRBV4-2

DNA: TGCAGCGTTGAGGTATTCCCCTTGGATACGCAGTATTTT
CDR3: CSVEVFPLDTQYF
D: -
size: -
J: TRBJ2-3
V: TRBV29-1

DNA: TGCAGCTCACGGAAAGGGGCTAGCACAGATACGCAGTATTTT
CDR3: CSSRKGASTDTQYF
D: -
size: -
J: TRBJ2-3
V: TRBV29-1

DNA: TGTGCCAGCAGCCCTCTGGGACCGGGGACAGATACGCAGTATTTT
CDR3: CASSPLGPGTDTQYF
D: -
size: -
J: TRBJ2-3
V: TRBV7-9

DNA: TGTGCCAGCAGCTTAATCTGGGACAGGGTGCACGAGCAGTACTTC
CDR3: CASSLIWDRVHEQYF
D: TRBD1
size: -
J: TRBJ2-7
V: TRBV7-2

DNA: TGTGCCACCAGTGATACCGGTGGAAAACTGTTTTTT
CDR3: CATSDTGGKLFF
D: -
size: -
J: TRBJ1-4
V: TRBV24-1

DNA: TGTGCCAGCAGCTTAACGGGGCAGGGCACAGATACGCAGTATTTT
CDR3: CASSLTGQGTDTQYF
D: -
size: -
J: TRBJ2-3
V: TRBV7-3

DNA: TGTGCCAGCAGCCCCTTTAGAGGGATCACCGGGGAGCTGTTTTTT
CDR3: CASSPFRGITGELFF
D: -
size: -
J: TRBJ2-2
V: TRBV16

DNA: TGCAGCGTCGAGATGTTGGTGGCAGATACGCAGTATTTT
CDR3: CSVEMLVADTQYF
D: -
size: -
J: TRBJ2-3
V: TRBV29-1

DNA: TGTGCCAGCAGCGTAGCTACTGGAGGGAGCCTCCAAGAGACCCAGTACTTC
CDR3: CASSVATGGSLQETQYF
D: -
size: -
J: TRBJ2-5
V: TRBV9

DNA: TGTGCCAGCGGCGTGATGTCGGCTGAGCAGTACTTC
CDR3: CASGVMSAEQYF
D: -
size: -
J: TRBJ2-7
V: TRBV11-2

DNA: TGTGCCACCATGTCCGGGACAGGGGATGAGCAGTTCTTC
CDR3: CATMSGTGDEQFF
D: TRBD1
size: -
J: TRBJ2-1
V: TRBV15

DNA: TGTGCCAGCAGTTACTCCACGACGGAGCAGTACTTC
CDR3: CASSYSTTEQYF
D: -
size: -
J: TRBJ2-7
V: TRBV6-6

DNA: TGCGCCAGCAGCCCCGGAGGGCGCTACGAGCAGTACTTC
CDR3: CASSPGGRYEQYF
D: -
size: -
J: TRBJ2-7
V: TRBV5-1

DNA: TGTGCCAGCAGCTTAGACGTCGCTAGCACAGATACGCAGTATTTT
CDR3: CASSLDVASTDTQYF
D: -
size: -
J: TRBJ2-3
V: TRBV7-9

DNA: TGTGCCAGCAGCCTGTCGGGACCTAAGCGCGTCGAGCAGTACTTC
CDR3: CASSLSGPKRVEQYF
D: -
size: -
J: TRBJ2-7
V: TRBV5-6

DNA: TGTGCCAGCAGTTCCCCGGCAGGGAGCTACACCTTC
CDR3: CASSSPAGSYTF
D: -
size: once
J: TRBJ1-2
V: TRBV27

DNA: TGTGCCAGTAGTATTTTACAGGGAGATCGGACTGAAGCTTTCTTT
CDR3: CASSILQGDRTEAFF
D: -
size: -
J: TRBJ1-1
V: TRBV19

DNA: TGTGCCAGCAGCTTTTTGTGGGATGAGCAGTTCTTC
CDR3: CASSFLWDEQFF
D: -
size: -
J: TRBJ2-1
V: TRBV7-2

DNA: TGCAGCGTTGACCGGAGGGGGTACCAAGAGACCCAGTACTTC
CDR3: CSVDRRGYQETQYF
D: -
size: once
J: TRBJ2-5
V: TRBV29-1

DNA: TGTGCCAGCAGCTTAGCGAGAACGGGAGCCTACAATGAGCAGTTCTTC
CDR3: CASSLARTGAYNEQFF
D: -
size: -
J: TRBJ2-1
V: TRBV7-2

DNA: TGCAGTGCTAGATGGGGCCAGAACAATGAGCAGTTCTTC
CDR3: CSARWGQNNEQFF
D: -
size: -
J: TRBJ2-1
V: TRBV20-1